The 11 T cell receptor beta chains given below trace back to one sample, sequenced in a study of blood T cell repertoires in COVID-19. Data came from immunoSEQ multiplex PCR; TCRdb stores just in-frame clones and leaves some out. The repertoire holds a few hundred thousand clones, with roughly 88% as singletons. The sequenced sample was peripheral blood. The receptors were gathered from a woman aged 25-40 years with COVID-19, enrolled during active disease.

The CDR3 bases are TGTGCCAGCAGTTTATTAGACAGAACACAAGAGACCCAGTACTTC. It yields the protein CASSLLDRTQETQYF. This chain uses TRBV28 with TRBJ2-5; a weak D match, TRBD1 (5 bases). CDR3 length: 15 residues. Germline CDR1 reads MDHEN; CDR2 reads SYDVKM. V was clipped by 1 base and J by 2 bases, with 11 bases between them.

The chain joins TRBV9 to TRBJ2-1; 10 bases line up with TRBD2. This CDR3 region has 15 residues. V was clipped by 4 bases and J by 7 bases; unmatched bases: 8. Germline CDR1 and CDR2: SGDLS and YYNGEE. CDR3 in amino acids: CASSLQREGRNEQFF. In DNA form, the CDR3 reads TGTGCCAGCAGCCTGCAGCGGGAGGGCCGAAATGAGCAGTTCTTC. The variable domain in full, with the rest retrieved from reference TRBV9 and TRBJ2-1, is DSGVTQTPKHLITATGQRVTLRCSPRSGDLSVYWYQQSLDQGLQFLIQYYNGEERAKGNILERFSAQQFPDLHSELNLSSLELGDSALYFCASSLQREGRNEQFFGPGTRLTVL.

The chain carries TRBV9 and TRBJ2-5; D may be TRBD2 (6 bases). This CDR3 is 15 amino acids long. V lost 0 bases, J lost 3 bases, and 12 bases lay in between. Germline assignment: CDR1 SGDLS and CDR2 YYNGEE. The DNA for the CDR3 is TGTGCCAGCAGCGTAGGGGGGACGGGGGAAGAGACCCAGTACTTC. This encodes CASSVGGTGEETQYF.

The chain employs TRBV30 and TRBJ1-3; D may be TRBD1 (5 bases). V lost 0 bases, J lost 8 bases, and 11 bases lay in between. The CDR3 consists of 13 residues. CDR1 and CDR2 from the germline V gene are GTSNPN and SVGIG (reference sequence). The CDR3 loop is CAWSVIPGHTIYF. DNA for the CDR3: TGTGCCTGGAGTGTAATTCCAGGGCACACCATATATTTT.

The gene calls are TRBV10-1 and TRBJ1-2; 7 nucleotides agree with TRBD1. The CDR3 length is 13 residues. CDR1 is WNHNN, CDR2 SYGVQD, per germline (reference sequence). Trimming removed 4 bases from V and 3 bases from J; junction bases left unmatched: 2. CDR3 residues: CASSAGQYYGYTF. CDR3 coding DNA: TGCGCCAGCAGTGCGGGACAGTACTATGGCTACACCTTC.

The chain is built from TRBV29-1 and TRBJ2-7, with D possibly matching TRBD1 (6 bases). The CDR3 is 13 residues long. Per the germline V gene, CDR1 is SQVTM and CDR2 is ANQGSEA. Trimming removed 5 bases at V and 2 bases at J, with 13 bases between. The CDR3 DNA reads TGCAGCGTTACAGGGTTTGAGACCTACGAGCAGTACTTC. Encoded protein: CSVTGFETYEQYF.

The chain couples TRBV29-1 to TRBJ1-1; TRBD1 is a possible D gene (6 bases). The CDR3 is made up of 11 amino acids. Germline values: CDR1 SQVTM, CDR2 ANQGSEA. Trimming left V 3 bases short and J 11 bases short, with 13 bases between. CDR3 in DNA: TGCAGCGTTGATCCCCAGGGGTCGGCTTTCTTT. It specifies CSVDPQGSAFF.

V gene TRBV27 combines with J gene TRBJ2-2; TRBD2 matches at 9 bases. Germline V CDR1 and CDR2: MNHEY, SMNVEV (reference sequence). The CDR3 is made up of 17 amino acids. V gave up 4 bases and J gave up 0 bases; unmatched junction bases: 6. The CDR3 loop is CASSWSASGTNTGELFF. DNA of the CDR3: TGTGCCAGCAGTTGGTCGGCTAGCGGGACGAACACCGGGGAGCTGTTTTTT.

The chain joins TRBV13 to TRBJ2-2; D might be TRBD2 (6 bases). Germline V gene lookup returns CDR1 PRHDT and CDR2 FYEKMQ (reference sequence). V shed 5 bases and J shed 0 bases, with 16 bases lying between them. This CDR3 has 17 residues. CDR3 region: CASSHHGGTSNTGELFF. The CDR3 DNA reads TGTGCCAGCAGCCACCATGGCGGGACGTCGAACACCGGGGAGCTGTTTTTT.

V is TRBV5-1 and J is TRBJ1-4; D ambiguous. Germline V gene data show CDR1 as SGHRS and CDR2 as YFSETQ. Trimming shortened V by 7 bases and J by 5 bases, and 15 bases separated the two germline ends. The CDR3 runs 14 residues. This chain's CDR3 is CASGSTDRNEKLFF. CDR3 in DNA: TGCGCCAGCGGAAGCACAGACCGAAATGAAAAACTGTTTTTT.

For the CDR3, the DNA is TGCGCCAGCAGTGATTTGGCAGGTTCAGATACGCAGTATTTT. Translated: CASSDLAGSDTQYF. The V and J genes are TRBV10-2 and TRBJ2-3; D gene uncertain. Per the germline V gene, CDR1 is WSHSY and CDR2 is SAAADI. The CDR3 consists of 14 residues. The V and J ends lost 3 bases and 4 bases respectively, with 11 bases between them.